Each of the 14 T cell receptor beta chains below was sequenced from the same sample in a study of identical twins listed by TCRdb under 2016. Library generation was performed with 5' RACE. TCRdb shows the sequencer as Illumina HiSeq 2000. TCRdb ran its own pipeline on the public reads, namely fastp trimming at Q25 and MiXCR clone calling, and kept in-frame beta chains. One record per CDR3 amino acid sequence lists the most common genes and DNA. The sample profile shows approximately 670,000 distinct CDR3 sequences; 5.5% to 7.5% of them were found once. Clones ranked in the top ten supply around 2% of the sample. The sequencing sample was made of naive T cells sorted from blood. In light of the paper, this sample's cell subset or site label describes: cells isolated with a human naive T-cell isolation kit. Receptor source: a man aged 18-30 years in good health.

This clonotype was seen at least ten times. The chain combines TRBV29-1 with TRBJ1-1; 7 bases match TRBD1. The CDR3 has 13 residues. CDR1 and CDR2 from the germline V gene are SQVTM and ANQGSEA. The J segment lost 6 bases and the V segment lost 7 bases, leaving 11 bases of the junction unmatched. CDR3 DNA sequence: TGCAGCGCCGACAGGGTCGAGTTGCCTGAAGCTTTCTTT. Amino acids: CSADRVELPEAFF.

This clonotype was seen a handful of times. The chain is built from TRBV12-3 or TRBV12-4 and TRBJ2-1; 9 bases match TRBD2. V was clipped by 6 bases and J by 4 bases; unmatched bases: 7. This CDR3 contains 15 residues. The CDR3 is CASRDTSGYYNEQFF. The CDR3 coding sequence is TGTGCCAGCAGGGATACTAGCGGGTATTACAATGAGCAGTTCTTC.

Many counts were recorded for this clonotype. The chain combines TRBV29-1 with TRBJ1-5; possibly TRBD1 for D (6 bases). Trimming removed 7 bases from V and 4 bases from J, with 14 bases in between. The CDR3 sequence is 13 residues long. From germline, CDR1 is SQVTM and CDR2 ANQGSEA. The CDR3 nucleotides are TGCAGCGCTACGGACAGCCCGAATCAGCCCCAGCATTTT. It codes for CSATDSPNQPQHF.

This chain connects TRBV27 to TRBJ2-3; the match to TRBD2 covers 8 bases. The V and J ends lost 3 bases and 6 bases, in that order; junction bases with no gene match: 14. Germline V CDR1 and CDR2: MNHEY, SMNVEV (reference sequence). The CDR3 extends over 17 amino acids. CDR3 coding DNA: TGTGCCAGCAGTTTTAGACTTTCGAGCGGGAGTCGCGATACGCAGTATTTT. This sequence encodes CASSFRLSSGSRDTQYF.

In its sample, this clonotype was seen many times. This chain links TRBV10-3 with TRBJ2-5; D is uncertain. Germline V gene lookup returns CDR1 ENHRY and CDR2 SYGVKD. This CDR3 is 13 amino acids long. V lost 6 bases and J 1 base, leaving 9 bases between the germline ends. CDR3 nucleotides: TGTGCCATCAGAGGAAGCGTCCAAGAGACCCAGTACTTC. Encoded protein: CAIRGSVQETQYF.

The genes are TRBV5-1 and TRBJ1-1; D is undetermined. V was clipped by 8 bases and J by 2 bases, with 13 bases between them. The CDR3 totals 13 residues. Germline V gene sequence: CDR1 SGHRS, CDR2 YFSETQ. The CDR3 is CASFPTANTEAFF. CDR3 nucleotides: TGCGCCAGTTTTCCGACGGCTAACACTGAAGCTTTCTTT.

This clonotype was counted between two and nine times. This chain joins TRBV24-1 and TRBJ2-1; D perhaps matches TRBD1 (5 bases). Germline V gene lookup returns CDR1 KGHDR and CDR2 SFDVKD. The V gene lost 2 bases and the J gene lost 6 bases, with 10 bases spanning the gap. The CDR3 runs 14 residues. CDR3 DNA: TGTGCCACCAGTGATTGGGCCACAGGCAATGAGCAGTTCTTC. Translating gives CATSDWATGNEQFF.

This clonotype came up a few times. The chain uses TRBV18 and TRBJ2-7, with D maybe TRBD1 (5 bases). Germline CDR1 KGHSH, CDR2 LQKENI. The CDR3 runs 12 residues. Trimming took 2 bases from V and 7 from J, leaving 9 bases between them. The CDR3 is CASSPGAVEQYF. CDR3 bases: TGTGCCAGCTCACCAGGGGCGGTTGAGCAGTACTTC. Full variable domain (remainder filled in from reference TRBV18 and TRBJ2-7): NAGVMQNPRHLVRRRGQEARLRCSPMKGHSHVYWYRQLPEEGLKFMVYLQKENIIDESGMPKERFSAEFPKEGPSILRIQQVVRGDSAAYFCASSPGAVEQYFGPGTRLTVT.

V usage is TRBV20-1 and J usage is TRBJ2-5; 8 nucleotides match TRBD2. Germline V CDR1 and CDR2: DFQATT, SNEGSKA (reference sequence). The CDR3 runs to 14 residues. V shed 0 bases and J 5 bases; nucleotides not matched to a gene: 5. In nucleotides, the CDR3 is TGCAGTGCTAGAGATCCTGCGGGGGGTGAGACCCAGTACTTC. This translates into CSARDPAGGETQYF.

This clonotype appeared many times. V is TRBV9 and J is TRBJ1-2; D unclear. V shed 0 bases and J shed 2 bases, with 20 bases lying between them. CDR3 length: 18 residues. Germline CDR1 reads SGDLS; CDR2 reads YYNGEE. The CDR3 DNA reads as TGTGCCAGCAGCGTAGAATCGGAGTGGAGCTTAACGAACTATGGCTACACCTTC. Translating it yields CASSVESEWSLTNYGYTF.

The chain couples TRBV6-1 to TRBJ2-2; a possible D gene is TRBD1 (6 bases). The CDR3 has 15 amino acids. The V end was cut by 8 bases, the J end by 1 base, with 14 bases between. Germline CDR1 reads MNHNS; CDR2 reads SASEGT. CDR3 protein: CASLLTGLNTGELFF. CDR3 in DNA: TGTGCCAGCCTCCTGACAGGACTGAACACCGGGGAGCTGTTTTTT.

This clonotype has a count of ten or more. The chain combines TRBV20-1 with TRBJ2-7; 8 nucleotides match TRBD2. The CDR3 extends over 14 amino acids. CDR1 and CDR2 (germline): DFQATT, SNEGSKA (reference sequence). Trimming cost V 0 bases and J 3 bases; bases outside gene matches: 4. CDR3 in amino acids: CSAREVAGSYEQYF. The CDR3 bases are TGCAGTGCTAGAGAGGTAGCGGGAAGCTACGAGCAGTACTTC.

This clonotype was picked up many times. The rearrangement uses TRBV5-1 and TRBJ2-3, with 7 bases identical to TRBD1. Unmatched junction bases numbered 4, after V lost 0 bases and J lost 6 bases. CDR3 size: 14 residues. CDR1 is SGHRS, CDR2 YFSETQ, per germline. The CDR3 DNA reads TGCGCCAGCAGCTTGGCGGACAGGTCCGATACGCAGTATTTT. Translating it yields CASSLADRSDTQYF.

This clonotype was recorded a few times. The chain employs TRBV5-1 and TRBJ1-2, with 7 nucleotides matching TRBD1. The CDR3 has 12 residues. In germline, CDR1 is SGHRS, CDR2 YFSETQ. Trimming removed 4 bases from V and 6 bases from J; junction bases left unmatched: 3. CDR3 bases: TGCGCCAGCAGCCAGACAGGGAATGGCTACACCTTC. This sequence encodes CASSQTGNGYTF.